The 31 T cell receptor beta chains below were found in one sample sequenced in a study of cytotoxic CD8 clonotypes in ibrutinib-treated CLL. Measured with immunoSEQ multiplex PCR; TCRdb has only the in-frame clones, and not every one. Among 300,000 to 350,000 clones, about 80% were seen once, and the ten largest hold 5.5% to 8%. The sample here was PBMCs, taken before ibrutinib treatment. The receptors originated from a human donor with chronic lymphocytic leukemia.

This sequence joins TRBV27 and TRBJ2-7; no clear D. V lost 2 bases and J lost 0, with 5 bases in between. The CDR3 is made up of 13 amino acids. Germline V gives CDR1 MNHEY, CDR2 SMNVEV (reference sequence). The CDR3 sequence is CASSLGISYEQYF. The CDR3 coding sequence is TGTGCCAGCAGTTTAGGAATCTCCTACGAGCAGTACTTC.

The gene calls are TRBV5-3 and TRBJ2-1; 7 nucleotides align to TRBD1. TRBV5-3 is classed as an ORF, of uncertain function. V lost 4 bases and J lost 4; bases outside the gene matches: 14. The CDR3 is made up of 17 amino acids. CDR3 loop: CARSLFLTGNPYNEQFF. The CDR3 nucleotides are TGTGCCAGAAGCCTCTTCTTGACAGGGAACCCGTACAATGAGCAGTTCTTC.

The rearrangement joins TRBV5-6 to TRBJ2-7; 14 nucleotides align to TRBD2. Germline loops: CDR1 SGHDT, CDR2 YYEEEE. This CDR3 region has 15 residues. V gave up 3 bases and J gave up 3 bases; unmatched junction bases: 2. CDR3: CASSYGLAGGYEQYF. Here the CDR3 DNA reads TGTGCCAGCAGCTATGGACTAGCGGGAGGCTACGAGCAGTACTTC.

The rearrangement links TRBV4-2 to TRBJ2-1; the match to TRBD1 covers 7 bases. Trimming removed 3 bases from V and 7 bases from J; junction bases left unmatched: 12. The CDR3 runs 16 residues. CDR1 and CDR2 (germline): LGHNA, YNFKEQ. CDR3 bases: TGTGCCAGCAGCCAGCAAGGGGGCTCCCCCTTTAATGAGCAGTTCTTC. It yields the protein CASSQQGGSPFNEQFF.

This chain links TRBV4-2 with TRBJ1-1; D perhaps matches TRBD1 (5 bases). This CDR3 is 17 amino acids long. Trimming left V 0 bases short and J 1 base short, with 15 bases between. The V gene's germline CDR1 is LGHNA and CDR2 YNFKEQ. The CDR3 is CASSQDRLGAWNTEAFF. CDR3 sequence (DNA): TGTGCCAGCAGCCAAGATCGTCTTGGGGCATGGAACACTGAAGCTTTCTTT.

The chain couples TRBV18 to TRBJ2-7; 12 nucleotides line up with TRBD2. The CDR3 is 16 residues long. The J segment lost 4 bases and the V segment lost 4 bases, leaving 8 bases of the junction unmatched. Germline V gives CDR1 KGHSH, CDR2 LQKENI. DNA of the CDR3: TGTGCCAGCTCACGGATACTAGCGGGAGGTGAATACGAGCAGTACTTC. This encodes CASSRILAGGEYEQYF.

The chain combines TRBV30 with TRBJ1-4; D might be TRBD1 (5 bases). This CDR3 has 14 amino acids. The germline CDR1 and CDR2 sequences are GTSNPN and SVGIG (reference sequence). Trimming pared 5 bases from V and 11 bases from J, leaving 21 bases between. DNA of the CDR3: TGTGCCTGGTCCCAGGGCCCCTATCTGCGGAAACTGTTTTTT. Its translation is CAWSQGPYLRKLFF.

The CDR3: CASSGAPGELFF. CDR3 in DNA: TGTGCCAGCAGTGGGGCGCCCGGGGAGCTGTTTTTT. This sequence joins TRBV25-1 and TRBJ2-2; D is uncertain. Germline V CDR1 and CDR2: MGHDK, SYGVNS. This CDR3 region has 12 residues. Trimming took off 4 bases at V and 6 bases at J, with 6 bases between the two ends.

The chain employs TRBV6-4 and TRBJ2-7, with D maybe TRBD1 (5 bases). With 8 bases removed from V and 2 bases from J, the gap between germline ends came to 16 bases. The CDR3 is 14 amino acids. Germline assignment: CDR1 MRHNA and CDR2 SNTAGT. The CDR3 loop is CASLGQSGTYEQYF. The DNA for the CDR3 is TGTGCCAGCCTGGGGCAGTCCGGTACCTACGAGCAGTACTTC.

In this sample, this clone turned up once. J is TRBJ1-2 and V is TRBV28, with D uncertain. Germline V lookup: CDR1 MDHEN, CDR2 SYDVKM. The CDR3 runs to 13 residues. Trimming stripped 2 bases from V and 6 bases from J, with 10 bases between. The CDR3 coding sequence is TGTGCCAGCAGTTTACGGCGGGTCGATGGCTACACCTTC. Its translation is CASSLRRVDGYTF.

This chain links TRBV11-2 with TRBJ1-1; D unresolved. V dropped 1 base and J dropped 4 bases, with 16 bases sitting between them. Germline V gene sequence: CDR1 SGHAT, CDR2 FQNNGV. This CDR3 is 16 amino acids long. The CDR3 sequence is CASSLVRLVGGTEAFF. For the CDR3, the DNA is TGTGCCAGCAGCTTAGTAAGGTTGGTTGGCGGCACTGAAGCTTTCTTT.

This chain connects TRBV6-1 to TRBJ1-1; 7 bases agree with TRBD1. Trimming at V came to 6 bases and at J to 4 bases, leaving 11 bases not matched to a gene. The CDR3 extends over 15 amino acids. Per germline, CDR1 MNHNS and CDR2 SASEGT. The CDR3 DNA follows: TGTGCCAGCAGGGCGACAGCTTCAGGGGGCACTGAAGCTTTCTTT. It encodes CASRATASGGTEAFF.

This clone was counted between two and nine times. The chain is built from TRBV7-6 and TRBJ2-7; no firm D call. V was clipped by 1 base and J by 3 bases, with 7 bases between them. Germline CDR1 reads SGHVS; CDR2 reads FNYEAQ. The length of the CDR3 is 13 residues. In DNA, the CDR3 is TGTGCCAGCAGCTTAGGCAACAGCTACGAGCAGTACTTC. It translates to CASSLGNSYEQYF.

The chain uses TRBV7-6 and TRBJ2-7; D might be TRBD1 or TRBD2, each matching 5 bases. The V end was cut by 5 bases, the J end by 5 bases, with 16 bases between. This CDR3 comprises 14 residues. The germline gives CDR1 SGHVS, CDR2 FNYEAQ. The CDR3 loop reads CASSLPGRSDEQYF. In DNA form, the CDR3 reads TGTGCCAGCAGCCTTCCGGGACGGTCGGACGAGCAGTACTTC.

Comments on this clone: The same CDR3 can be traced to other DNA sequences in this sample. J is TRBJ1-2 and V is TRBV6-5, with D hard to call. The CDR3 runs to 11 residues. V was clipped by 6 bases and J by 8 bases, with 10 bases between them. The germline V gene encodes CDR1 MNHEY and CDR2 SVGAGI. In DNA, the CDR3 is TGTGCCAGCAGCTACCAAGGCGGCTACACCTTC. Its translation is CASSYQGGYTF.

The chain has TRBV2 and TRBJ1-1, with 7 bases matching TRBD1. The CDR3 is 17 amino acids. Trimming removed 3 bases from V and 0 bases from J; junction bases left unmatched: 10. In germline, CDR1 is SNHLY, CDR2 FYNNEI. The CDR3 loop reads CASSDSGTAIMNTEAFF. The CDR3 DNA reads as TGTGCCAGCAGTGATTCCGGGACAGCTATAATGAACACTGAAGCTTTCTTT.

The rearrangement links TRBV9 to TRBJ2-3, with TRBD2 matching over 13 bases. The V segment lost 4 bases and the J segment 5 bases; nucleotides outside the gene matches: 7. The CDR3 is 16 residues long. The germline gives CDR1 SGDLS, CDR2 YYNGEE. CDR3: CASSITSGRALDTQYF. CDR3 coding DNA: TGTGCCAGCAGCATCACTAGCGGGAGGGCCTTAGATACGCAGTATTTT.

The rearrangement joins TRBV7-9 to TRBJ1-1; the D is unclear. Trimming cost V 4 bases and J 1 base, with 7 bases left between them. Germline lookup yields CDR1 SEHNR and CDR2 FQNEAQ (reference sequence). This CDR3 has 13 residues. For the CDR3, the DNA is TGTGCCAGCAGCTCCCAGCAGAACACTGAAGCTTTCTTT. Translated: CASSSQQNTEAFF.

J is TRBJ2-6 and V is TRBV10-3; D ambiguous. Per the germline V gene, CDR1 is ENHRY and CDR2 is SYGVKD. The CDR3 has 11 residues. The V end lost 10 bases, the J end lost 1 base, and 2 bases lay between the germline ends. The CDR3, as DNA: TGTGCCACGTCTGGGGCCAACGTCCTGACTTTC. It codes for CATSGANVLTF.

The rearrangement uses TRBV15 and TRBJ1-2; no clear D. The germline V gene has CDR1 LNHNV and CDR2 YYDKDF (reference sequence). The CDR3 spans 14 residues. Trimming pared 0 bases from V and 5 bases from J, leaving 10 bases between. CDR3 in DNA: TGTGCCACCAGCAGAGATCTTACCGATTATGGCTACACCTTC. It translates to CATSRDLTDYGYTF.

J is TRBJ2-1 and V is TRBV25-1, with D tentatively TRBD2 (6 bases). Germline V gene lookup returns CDR1 MGHDK and CDR2 SYGVNS. The CDR3 is 11 residues long. V gave up 4 bases and J gave up 10 bases, with 8 bases separating them. CDR3 nucleotides: TGTGCCAGCAGTGCGGGGGACGAGCAGTTCTTC. This encodes CASSAGDEQFF.

The chain recombines TRBV5-1 with TRBJ2-2; TRBD1 might be the D (6 bases). Germline-derived CDR1 and CDR2 are SGHRS and YFSETQ. The CDR3 is made up of 16 amino acids. Trimming cost V 5 bases and J 3 bases, with 17 bases left between them. CDR3 coding DNA: TGCGCCAGCAGGAGATATGGGGGCCGGGACACCGGGGAGCTGTTTTTT. This gives the protein CASRRYGGRDTGELFF.

This clone was observed a few times. CDR3 sequence (DNA): TGTGCCAGCAGCTTCGAGTCAGTAAGTTACACTGAAGCTTTCTTT. The encoded protein is CASSFESVSYTEAFF. The genes are TRBV7-9 and TRBJ1-1; D uncertain. Germline CDR1 and CDR2: SEHNR and FQNEAQ (reference sequence). Trimming removed 3 bases at V and 3 bases at J, with 14 bases between. CDR3 size: 15 residues.

The V call is TRBV4-3, the J call TRBJ1-2; no clear D. CDR3 length equals 14 residues. Trimming shortened V by 0 bases and J by 8 bases, and 13 bases separated the two germline ends. Germline loops: CDR1 LGHNA, CDR2 YSLEER. CDR3 DNA sequence: TGCGCCAGCAGCCAAGACACCGAGGCGTGGGGCTACACCTTC. Its protein product is CASSQDTEAWGYTF.

The chain joins TRBV19 to TRBJ1-2; no clear D gene. The CDR3 contains 13 residues. In germline, CDR1 is LNHDA, CDR2 SQIVND (reference sequence). V gave up 3 bases and J gave up 3 bases, with 8 bases separating them. CDR3 protein: CASSIRSDYGYTF. The CDR3 DNA reads as TGTGCCAGTAGTATTAGGTCAGACTATGGCTACACCTTC.

The chain couples TRBV11-2 to TRBJ2-3; D gene uncertain. This CDR3 has 14 amino acids. Germline CDR1 reads SGHAT; CDR2 reads FQNNGV. V was clipped by 1 base and J by 0 bases, with 5 bases between them. The CDR3 DNA reads as TGTGCCAGCAGCTTAGTCTGGAGCACAGATACGCAGTATTTT. Translation gives CASSLVWSTDTQYF.

The chain combines TRBV5-1 with TRBJ1-2; 12 bases align to TRBD1. Trimming at V came to 4 bases and at J to 0 bases, leaving 4 bases not matched to a gene. The CDR3 consists of 16 residues. Germline V lookup: CDR1 SGHRS, CDR2 YFSETQ. The CDR3 loop reads CASSQGQGATNYGYTF. DNA for the CDR3: TGCGCCAGCAGCCAGGGACAGGGGGCGACTAACTATGGCTACACCTTC. The whole variable domain, filled in from reference TRBV5-1 and TRBJ1-2, reads KAGVTQTPRYLIKTRGQQVTLSCSPISGHRSVSWYQQTPGQGLQFLFEYFSETQRNKGNFPGRFSGRQFSNSRSEMNVSTLELGDSALYLCASSQGQGATNYGYTFGSGTRLTVV.

The CDR3 region is CASSPKETQYF. As DNA, the CDR3 is TGTGCCAGCTCACCAAAGGAGACCCAGTACTTC. The genes are TRBV18 and TRBJ2-5; D unresolved. The length of the CDR3 is 11 residues. The germline V gene encodes CDR1 KGHSH and CDR2 LQKENI. The V and J ends lost 2 bases and 5 bases respectively, with 3 bases between them.

This clone was counted only a few times. The genes are TRBV7-6 and TRBJ2-3; 13 positions agree with TRBD2. Germline V CDR1 and CDR2: SGHVS, FNYEAQ. V was clipped by 3 bases and J by 3 bases; unmatched bases: 12. The CDR3 contains 19 residues. In nucleotides, the CDR3 is TGTGCCAGCAGCTTGGGGGACTACGGACTAGCGGGAGATACAGATACGCAGTATTTT. Translation gives CASSLGDYGLAGDTDTQYF.

This chain links TRBV5-1 with TRBJ2-2, with D tentatively TRBD1 or TRBD2 (5 bases each). Germline V gives CDR1 SGHRS, CDR2 YFSETQ. This CDR3 is 18 amino acids long. The V end lost 6 bases, the J end lost 4 bases, and 25 bases lay between the germline ends. DNA for the CDR3: TGCGCCAGCACTCCCCATCCCGGGGCCCTCGCGAGCACCGGGGAGCTGTTTTTT. Its protein product is CASTPHPGALASTGELFF.

V and J are TRBV6-6 and TRBJ2-2; no clear D gene. Trimming shortened V by 1 base and J by 5 bases, and 5 bases separated the two germline ends. Germline CDR1 MNHNY, CDR2 SVGAGI (reference sequence). CDR3 length: 13 amino acids. CDR3 DNA: TGTGCCAGCAGTTACTGGCAGACCGGGGAGCTGTTTTTT. Its protein product is CASSYWQTGELFF.